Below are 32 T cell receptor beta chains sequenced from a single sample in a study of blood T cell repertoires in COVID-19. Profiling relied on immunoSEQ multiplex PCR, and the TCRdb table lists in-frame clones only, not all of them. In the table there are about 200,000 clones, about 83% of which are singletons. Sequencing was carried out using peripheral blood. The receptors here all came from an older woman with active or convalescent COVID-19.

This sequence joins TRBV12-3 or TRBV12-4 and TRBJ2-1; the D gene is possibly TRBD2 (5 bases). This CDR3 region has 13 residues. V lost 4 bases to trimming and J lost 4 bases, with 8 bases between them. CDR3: CASSSGLYNEQFF. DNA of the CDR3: TGTGCCAGCAGTTCCGGACTGTACAATGAGCAGTTCTTC.

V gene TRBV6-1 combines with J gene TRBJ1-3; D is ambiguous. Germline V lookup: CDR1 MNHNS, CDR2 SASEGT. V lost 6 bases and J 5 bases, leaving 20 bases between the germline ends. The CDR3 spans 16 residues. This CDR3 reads CASRENLSPRRNTIYF. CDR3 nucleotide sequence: TGTGCCAGCAGAGAAAATCTAAGTCCGCGCAGAAACACCATATATTTT.

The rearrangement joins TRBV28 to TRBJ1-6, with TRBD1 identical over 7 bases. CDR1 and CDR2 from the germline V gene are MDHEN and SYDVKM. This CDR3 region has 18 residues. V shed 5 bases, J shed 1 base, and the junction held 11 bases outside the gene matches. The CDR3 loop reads CASSLFKGAGSYNSPLHF. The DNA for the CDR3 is TGTGCCAGCAGTCTTTTCAAGGGGGCGGGGTCCTATAATTCACCCCTCCACTTT.

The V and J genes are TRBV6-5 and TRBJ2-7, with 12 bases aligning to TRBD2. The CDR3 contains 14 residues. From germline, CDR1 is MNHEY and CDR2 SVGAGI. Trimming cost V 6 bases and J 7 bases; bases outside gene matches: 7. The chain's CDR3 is CASRSTSGSREQYF. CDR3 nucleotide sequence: TGTGCCAGCAGATCGACTAGCGGGAGTCGAGAGCAGTACTTC.

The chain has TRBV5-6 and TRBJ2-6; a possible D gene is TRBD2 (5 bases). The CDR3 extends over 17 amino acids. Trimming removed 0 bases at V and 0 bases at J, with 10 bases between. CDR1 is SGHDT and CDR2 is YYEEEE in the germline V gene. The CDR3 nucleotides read TGTGCCAGCAGCTTGGGTCAGCGGCTCTCTGGGGCCAACGTCCTGACTTTC. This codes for CASSLGQRLSGANVLTF. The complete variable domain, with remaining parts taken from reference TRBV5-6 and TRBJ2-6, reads DAGVTQSPTHLIKTRGQQVTLRCSPKSGHDTVSWYQQALGQGPQFIFQYYEEEERQRGNFPDRFSGHQFPNYSSELNVNALLLGDSALYLCASSLGQRLSGANVLTFGAGSRLTVL.

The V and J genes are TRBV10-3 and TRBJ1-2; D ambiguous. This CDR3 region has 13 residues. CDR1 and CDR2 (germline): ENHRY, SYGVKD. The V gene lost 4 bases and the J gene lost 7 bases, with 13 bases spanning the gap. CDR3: CAISGDKMGGYTF. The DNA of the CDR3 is TGTGCCATCAGTGGAGACAAGATGGGTGGCTACACCTTC.

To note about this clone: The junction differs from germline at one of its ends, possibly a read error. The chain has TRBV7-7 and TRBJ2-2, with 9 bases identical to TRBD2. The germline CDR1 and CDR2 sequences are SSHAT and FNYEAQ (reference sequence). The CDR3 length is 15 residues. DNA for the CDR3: TGTGCTAGCAGCTTATCTAGCGGGACTACCGGGGAGCTGTTTTTT. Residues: CASSLSSGTTGELFF.

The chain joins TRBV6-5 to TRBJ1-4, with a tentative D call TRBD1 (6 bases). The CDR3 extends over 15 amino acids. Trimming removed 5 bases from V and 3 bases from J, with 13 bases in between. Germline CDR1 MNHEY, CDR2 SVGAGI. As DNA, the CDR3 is TGTGCCAGCAGTAATTATCAGGGGTCTAATGAAAAACTGTTTTTT. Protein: CASSNYQGSNEKLFF.

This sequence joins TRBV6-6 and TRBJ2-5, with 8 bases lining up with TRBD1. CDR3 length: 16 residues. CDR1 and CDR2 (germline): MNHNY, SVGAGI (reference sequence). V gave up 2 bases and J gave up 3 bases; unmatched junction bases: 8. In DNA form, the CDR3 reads TGTGCCAGCAGTTACGCGACAGGGGTTTTTAAAGAGACCCAGTACTTC. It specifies CASSYATGVFKETQYF.

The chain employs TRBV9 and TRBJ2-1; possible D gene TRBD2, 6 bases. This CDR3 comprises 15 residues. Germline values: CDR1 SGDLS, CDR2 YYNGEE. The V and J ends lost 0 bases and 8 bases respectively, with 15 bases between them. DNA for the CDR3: TGTGCCAGCAGCGTAGTCGAGGGGACGGGGGATGAGCAGTTCTTC. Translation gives CASSVVEGTGDEQFF.

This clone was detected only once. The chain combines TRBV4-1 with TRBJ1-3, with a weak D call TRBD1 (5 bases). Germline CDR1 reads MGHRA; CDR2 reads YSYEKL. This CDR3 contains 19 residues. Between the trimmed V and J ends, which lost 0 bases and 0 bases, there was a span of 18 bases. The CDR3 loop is CASSQDRRAGLYSGNTIYF. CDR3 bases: TGCGCCAGCAGCCAAGATAGGAGGGCAGGGCTCTACTCTGGAAACACCATATATTTT.

CDR3 sequence: CASSRPGSQPYEQYF. CDR3 bases: TGTGCCAGCAGCCGCCCGGGTAGCCAGCCCTACGAGCAGTACTTC. The chain has TRBV3-1 (or the pseudogene TRBV3-2) and TRBJ2-7; D gene unclear. V was trimmed by 4 bases and J by 2 bases, leaving 15 bases between them. Per germline, CDR1 LGHDT and CDR2 YNNKEL (reference sequence). CDR3 size: 15 residues.

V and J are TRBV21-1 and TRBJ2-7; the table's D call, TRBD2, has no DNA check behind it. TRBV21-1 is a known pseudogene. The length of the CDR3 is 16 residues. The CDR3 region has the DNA TGTGCCAGCAGCAAAGCTGGCCTAGCGGGAGGAAACGAGCAGTACTTC. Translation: CASSKAGLAGGNEQYF.

CDR3 protein: CASSVQLTGGDGYTF. Written as DNA, the CDR3 is TGTGCCAGCAGCGTCCAATTAACAGGGGGGGATGGCTACACCTTC. The chain carries TRBV9 and TRBJ1-2; 8 bases are shared with TRBD1. CDR3 length: 15 amino acids. Germline lookup yields CDR1 SGDLS and CDR2 YYNGEE. V lost 2 bases to trimming and J lost 6 bases; unmatched junction nucleotides: 9.

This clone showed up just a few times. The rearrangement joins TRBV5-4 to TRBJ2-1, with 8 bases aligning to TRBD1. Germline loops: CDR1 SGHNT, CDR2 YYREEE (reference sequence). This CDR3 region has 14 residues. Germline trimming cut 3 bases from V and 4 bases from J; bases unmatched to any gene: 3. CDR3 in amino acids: CASSSGQEYNEQFF. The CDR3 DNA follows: TGTGCCAGCAGCTCGGGACAGGAATACAATGAGCAGTTCTTC.

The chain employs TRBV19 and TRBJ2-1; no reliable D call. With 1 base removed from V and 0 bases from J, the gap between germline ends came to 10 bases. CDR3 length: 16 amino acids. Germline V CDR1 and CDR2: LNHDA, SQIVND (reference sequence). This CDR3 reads CASSIGDTLSYNEQFF. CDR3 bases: TGTGCCAGTAGTATAGGTGATACTCTCTCCTACAATGAGCAGTTCTTC.

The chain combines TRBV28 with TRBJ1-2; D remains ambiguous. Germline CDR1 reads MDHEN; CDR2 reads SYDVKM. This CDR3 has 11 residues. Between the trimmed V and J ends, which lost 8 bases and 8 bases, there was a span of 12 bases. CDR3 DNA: TGTGCCAGCGTGGAGCGTGGGGGCTACACCTTC. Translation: CASVERGGYTF.

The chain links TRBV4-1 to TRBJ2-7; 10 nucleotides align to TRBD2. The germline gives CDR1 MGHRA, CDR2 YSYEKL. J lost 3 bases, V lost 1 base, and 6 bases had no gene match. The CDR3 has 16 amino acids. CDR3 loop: CASSQGGLAGDYEQYF. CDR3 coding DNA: TGCGCCAGCAGCCAAGGCGGCCTAGCGGGGGACTACGAGCAGTACTTC.

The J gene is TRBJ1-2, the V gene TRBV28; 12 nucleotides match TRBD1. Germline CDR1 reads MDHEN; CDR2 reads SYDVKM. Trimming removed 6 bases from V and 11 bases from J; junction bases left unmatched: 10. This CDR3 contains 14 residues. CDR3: CASRTGQGAKEYTF. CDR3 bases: TGTGCCAGCAGAACGGGACAGGGGGCAAAGGAATACACCTTC.

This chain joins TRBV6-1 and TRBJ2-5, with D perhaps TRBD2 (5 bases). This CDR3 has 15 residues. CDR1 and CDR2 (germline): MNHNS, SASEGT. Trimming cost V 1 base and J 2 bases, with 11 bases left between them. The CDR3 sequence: CASSEVRERQETQYF. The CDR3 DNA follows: TGTGCCAGCAGTGAAGTAAGGGAGAGACAAGAGACCCAGTACTTC.

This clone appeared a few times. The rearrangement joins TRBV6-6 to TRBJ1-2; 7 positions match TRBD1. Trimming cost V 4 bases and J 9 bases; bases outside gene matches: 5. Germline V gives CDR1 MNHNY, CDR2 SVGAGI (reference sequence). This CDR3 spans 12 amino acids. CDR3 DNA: TGTGCCAGCAGTTCCCAACAGGGGAGCTACACCTTC. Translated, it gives CASSSQQGSYTF.

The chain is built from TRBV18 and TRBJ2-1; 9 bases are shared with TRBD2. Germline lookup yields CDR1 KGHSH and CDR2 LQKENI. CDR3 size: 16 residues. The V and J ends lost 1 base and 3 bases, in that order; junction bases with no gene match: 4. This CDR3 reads CASSPLKLAGYNEQFF. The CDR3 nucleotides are TGTGCCAGCTCACCACTGAAACTAGCGGGCTACAATGAGCAGTTCTTC.

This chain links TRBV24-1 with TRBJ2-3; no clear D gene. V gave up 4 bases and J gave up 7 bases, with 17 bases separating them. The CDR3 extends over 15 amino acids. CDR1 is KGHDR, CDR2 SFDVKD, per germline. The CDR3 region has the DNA TGTGCCACCAGTGACCGTATTACCCCCAGAAATACGCAGTATTTT. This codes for CATSDRITPRNTQYF.

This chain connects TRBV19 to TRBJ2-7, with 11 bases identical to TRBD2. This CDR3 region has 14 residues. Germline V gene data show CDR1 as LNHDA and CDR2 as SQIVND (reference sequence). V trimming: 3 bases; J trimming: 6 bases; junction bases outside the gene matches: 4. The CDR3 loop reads CASSISGRAIEQYF. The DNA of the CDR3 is TGTGCCAGTAGTATTAGCGGGAGGGCCATCGAGCAGTACTTC.

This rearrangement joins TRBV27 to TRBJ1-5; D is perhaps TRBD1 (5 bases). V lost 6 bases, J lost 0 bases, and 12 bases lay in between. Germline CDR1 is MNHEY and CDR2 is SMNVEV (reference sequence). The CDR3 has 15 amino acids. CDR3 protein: CASRLQGYSNQPQHF. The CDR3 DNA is TGTGCCAGCAGACTCCAGGGATATAGCAATCAGCCCCAGCATTTT.

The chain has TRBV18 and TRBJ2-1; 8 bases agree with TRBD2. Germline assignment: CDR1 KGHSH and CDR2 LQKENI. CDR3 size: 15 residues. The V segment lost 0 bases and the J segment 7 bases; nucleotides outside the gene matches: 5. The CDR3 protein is CASSPPSGRTNEQFF. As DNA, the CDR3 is TGTGCCAGCTCACCACCCAGCGGGAGAACGAATGAGCAGTTCTTC.

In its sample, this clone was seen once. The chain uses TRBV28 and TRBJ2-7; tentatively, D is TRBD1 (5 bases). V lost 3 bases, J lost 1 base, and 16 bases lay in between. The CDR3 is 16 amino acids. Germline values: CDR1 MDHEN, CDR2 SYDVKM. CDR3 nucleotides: TGTGCCAGCAGTTTCACGGACATGTCTGGGTCCTACGAGCAGTACTTC. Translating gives CASSFTDMSGSYEQYF.

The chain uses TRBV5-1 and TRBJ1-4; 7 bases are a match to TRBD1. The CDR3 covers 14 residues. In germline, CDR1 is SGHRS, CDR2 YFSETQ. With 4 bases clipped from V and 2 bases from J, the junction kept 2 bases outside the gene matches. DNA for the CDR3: TGCGCCAGCAGCCGGGACAGCACTAATGAAAAACTGTTTTTT. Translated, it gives CASSRDSTNEKLFF. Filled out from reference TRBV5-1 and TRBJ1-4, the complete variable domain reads KAGVTQTPRYLIKTRGQQVTLSCSPISGHRSVSWYQQTPGQGLQFLFEYFSETQRNKGNFPGRFSGRQFSNSRSEMNVSTLELGDSALYLCASSRDSTNEKLFFGSGTQLSVL.

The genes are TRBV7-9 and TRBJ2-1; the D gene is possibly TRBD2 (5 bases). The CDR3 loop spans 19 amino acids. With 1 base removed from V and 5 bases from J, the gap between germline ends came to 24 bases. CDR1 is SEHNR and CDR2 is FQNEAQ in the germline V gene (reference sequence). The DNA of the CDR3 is TGTGCCAGCAGCTTAGGGGTGGCCTCAGTACCTACGGGGAACAATGAGCAGTTCTTC. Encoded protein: CASSLGVASVPTGNNEQFF. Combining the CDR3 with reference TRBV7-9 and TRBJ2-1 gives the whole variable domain DTGVSQNPRHKITKRGQNVTFRCDPISEHNRLYWYRQTLGQGPEFLTYFQNEAQLEKSRLLSDRFSAERPKGSFSTLEIQRTEQGDSAMYLCASSLGVASVPTGNNEQFFGPGTRLTVL.

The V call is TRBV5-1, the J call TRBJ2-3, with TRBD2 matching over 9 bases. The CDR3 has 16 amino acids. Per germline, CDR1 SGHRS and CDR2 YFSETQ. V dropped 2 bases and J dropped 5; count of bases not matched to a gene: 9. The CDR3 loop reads CASSFVRGRALDTQYF. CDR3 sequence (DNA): TGCGCCAGCAGCTTCGTCCGCGGGAGGGCCCTAGATACGCAGTATTTT.

CDR3 bases: TGCAGTGCCAGGGTTTACAATGAGCAGTTCTTC. It encodes CSARVYNEQFF. This chain links TRBV20-1 with TRBJ2-1, with D perhaps matching TRBD1 (5 bases). The germline V gene has CDR1 DFQATT and CDR2 SNEGSKA (reference sequence). Trimming shortened V by 6 bases and J by 4 bases, and 7 bases separated the two germline ends. CDR3 size: 11 residues.

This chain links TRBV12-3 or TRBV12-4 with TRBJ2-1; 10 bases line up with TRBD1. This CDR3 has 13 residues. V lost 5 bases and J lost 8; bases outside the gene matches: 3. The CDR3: CASSDRGRDEQFF. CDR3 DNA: TGTGCCAGCAGTGACAGGGGGCGGGATGAGCAGTTCTTC.